The clone carrying this T cell receptor beta chain was seen only a few times. Its antigen is unidentified. Building of the TCR beta libraries involved iRepertoire HTBI primers and Arm-PCR of CDR3 regions. Via MiXCR, TCRdb re-called the multiplex PCR reads, giving one row per CDR3 protein. Among 530,000 or so distinct CDR3 sequences listed, about 15% were seen once. The time point is: newly diagnosed GD, antithyroid drugs for less than 3 months. From RNA extracted from PBMCs, the TCR library was made. The EDTA tubes were filled with around 8.5 milliliters of drawn peripheral blood. This CDR3 spans 10 amino acids. Trimming shortened V by 11 bases and J by 6 bases, and 11 bases separated the two germline ends. Germline V CDR1 and CDR2: MDHEN, SYDVKM. This record comes from a study of regulatory T cells in long-lasting Graves disease. Whole-study results and caveats: Persistent Graves' patients showed less TCR diversity than newly diagnosed ones.

Separately, the same data were catalogued under a study of T cells in Graves' hyperthyroidism and ophthalmopathy. That source notes: The study used the HTBI primer set for a first-round RT-PCR of the TCR CDR3.

The sample consisted of peripheral blood mononuclear cells (PBMCs), taken at new diagnosis, from a patient treated with antithyroid drugs. This receptor was obtained from a man aged 18 to 35 with Graves disease. The chain is built from TRBV28 and TRBJ2-7, with a weak D call TRBD2 (5 bases). The CDR3 is CAAGEIEQYF. The CDR3 DNA reads as TGTGCCGCGGGTGAGATCGAGCAGTACTTC.